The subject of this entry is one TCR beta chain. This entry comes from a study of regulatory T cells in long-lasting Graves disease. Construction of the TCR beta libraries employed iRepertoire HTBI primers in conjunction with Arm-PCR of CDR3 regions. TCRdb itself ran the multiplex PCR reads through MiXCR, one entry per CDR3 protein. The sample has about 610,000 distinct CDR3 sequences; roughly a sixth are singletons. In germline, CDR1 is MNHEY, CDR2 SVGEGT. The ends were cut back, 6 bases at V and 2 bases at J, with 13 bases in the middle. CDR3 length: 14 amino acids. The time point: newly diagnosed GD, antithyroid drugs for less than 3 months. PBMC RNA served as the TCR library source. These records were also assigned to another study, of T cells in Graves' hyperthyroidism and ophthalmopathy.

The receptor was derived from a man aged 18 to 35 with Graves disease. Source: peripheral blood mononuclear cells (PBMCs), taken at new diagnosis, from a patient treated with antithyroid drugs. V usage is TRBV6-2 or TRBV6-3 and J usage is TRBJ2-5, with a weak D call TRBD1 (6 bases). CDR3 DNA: TGTGCCAGCAGCCGGACAGAGGTGCAAGAGACCCAGTACTTC. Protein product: CASSRTEVQETQYF.